This T cell receptor beta chain was sequenced in a study of human T cells and chemical hapten exposure. Study summary: From small differences in pooled library volume came most of the variation in per-sample TCR yields.

Specified time point: pre-sensitization, week 0. Sample treatment: therapeutic diphenylcyclopropenone sensitization with weekly scalp DPC. TCRdb re-derived calls from the RACE reads in MiXCR, one entry per CDR3 protein. The sample records 300,000 to 450,000 distinct CDR3 sequences, 4% to 6% being singletons. CDR1 is KGHDR, CDR2 SFDVKD, per germline. CDR3 length: 19 amino acids. The J segment lost 0 bases and the V segment lost 5 bases, leaving 12 bases of the junction unmatched. This receptor was obtained from a woman aged 45-65 years with alopecia areata. Some clones in this sample may be carry-over from other donors' samples. The source material was whole blood, sampled in connection with sensitization to the hapten diphenylcyclopropenone (DPC). V and J are TRBV24-1 and TRBJ2-2; 9 bases are a match to TRBD2. CDR3 region: CATSGPGLAATPNTGELFF. In DNA form, the CDR3 reads TGTGCCACCAGTGGACCGGGACTAGCAGCGACCCCGAACACCGGGGAGCTGTTTTTT.